A single sample is the source of the 13 T cell receptor beta chains below, sequenced in a study of cytomegalovirus exposure and HLA in healthy donors. The PCR employed 60 Vbeta primers together with 13 Jbeta primers. The table came from immunoSEQ multiplex PCR; TCRdb's copy has only in-frame clones and leaves some out. The sample lists about 160,000 clones, roughly 77% occurring once. Sequencing was done on a sample of PBMCs. Receptors originate from a man aged 25 to 40 in good health and CMV-seropositive.

The sample holds a few counts of this clone. This rearrangement joins TRBV11-2 to TRBJ2-2, with TRBD2 matching 11 bases. V shed 5 bases, J shed 8 bases, and the junction held 13 bases outside the gene matches. The CDR3 has 17 residues. Germline values: CDR1 SGHAT, CDR2 FQNNGV. The CDR3: CASSPRGPSGGTGELFF. Written as DNA, the CDR3 is TGTGCCAGCAGCCCCCGAGGTCCTAGCGGGGGGACGGGGGAGCTGTTTTTT.

The chain recombines TRBV6-1 with TRBJ1-3; tentative D call: TRBD1 (6 bases). CDR1 is MNHNS and CDR2 is SASEGT in the germline V gene. The CDR3 has 15 residues. V lost 3 bases, J lost 2 bases, and 11 bases lay in between. The CDR3 coding sequence is TGTGCCAGCAGTGACCTCGACAGGCCTGGAAACACCATATATTTT. It translates to CASSDLDRPGNTIYF.

The chain is built from TRBV15 and TRBJ2-1, with TRBD1 matching over 8 bases. This CDR3 spans 15 amino acids. CDR1 is LNHNV, CDR2 YYDKDF, per germline (reference sequence). The V gene end was trimmed by 5 bases and the J gene end by 5 bases; junction bases not matched to a gene: 8. The CDR3 coding sequence is TGTGCCACCAGCTCCGACAGGGGTAATCACAATGAGCAGTTCTTC. Its protein is CATSSDRGNHNEQFF.

The chain combines TRBV13 with TRBJ2-5; D possibly corresponds to TRBD2 (5 bases). The V and J ends lost 5 bases and 2 bases respectively, with 12 bases between them. This CDR3 contains 14 residues. Germline assignment: CDR1 PRHDT and CDR2 FYEKMQ (reference sequence). The CDR3 DNA reads as TGTGCCAGCAGCGTTAAACTAGGACAAGAGACCCAGTACTTC. Translating it yields CASSVKLGQETQYF.

This chain links TRBV27 with TRBJ2-1, with 7 bases fitting TRBD2. Trimming took 6 bases from V and 9 from J; bases not matched to a gene: 11. Germline lookup yields CDR1 MNHEY and CDR2 SMNVEV (reference sequence). This CDR3 has 14 amino acids. The CDR3 region is CASRLAGTRAEQFF. For the CDR3, the DNA is TGTGCCAGCAGATTAGCGGGCACGAGGGCTGAGCAGTTCTTC.

The table lists this clone with a few counts. The junction and the germline gene differ at one end; a read error may be behind it. J is TRBJ1-5 and V is TRBV6-6; D possibly corresponds to TRBD1 (6 bases). The CDR3 is 16 residues long. Germline-derived CDR1 and CDR2 are MNHNY and SVGAGI (reference sequence). The CDR3 DNA follows: TGTGCCAGCAGTACCGGGGGAACGGGGGGCAATCAACCCCAGCATTTT. Protein sequence: CASSTGGTGGNQPQHF.

This clone occurred a few times. J is TRBJ1-6 and V is TRBV30, with TRBD1 as a possible D gene (6 bases). Germline CDR1 reads GTSNPN; CDR2 reads SVGIG (reference sequence). The V end was cut by 2 bases, the J end by 7 bases, with 15 bases between. This CDR3 has 15 amino acids. The CDR3 sequence: CAWSKPRQGNSPLHF. DNA for the CDR3: TGTGCCTGGAGTAAACCCCGGCAGGGGAATTCACCCCTCCACTTT.

The table lists this clone with a count of one. The chain joins TRBV6-1 to TRBJ2-7; TRBD1 matches at 9 bases. The CDR3 sequence is 15 residues long. Germline V gene lookup returns CDR1 MNHNS and CDR2 SASEGT. V shed 4 bases and J 6 bases; nucleotides not matched to a gene: 10. CDR3 nucleotide sequence: TGTGCCAGCAGTGCTCTTTCGGGACAGGGTTTCGAGCAGTACTTC. It encodes CASSALSGQGFEQYF.

The V and J genes are TRBV27 and TRBJ1-6; TRBD1 aligns across 11 bases. V was pared by 5 bases and J by 10 bases, with 4 bases of the junction left unmatched. Germline V gene sequence: CDR1 MNHEY, CDR2 SMNVEV (reference sequence). This CDR3 region has 14 residues. The CDR3 region is CASSPGTGGSPLHF. The CDR3 nucleotides are TGTGCCAGCAGTCCCGGGACAGGGGGATCACCCCTCCACTTT.

The chain links TRBV29-1 to TRBJ1-2; no clear D. Germline loops: CDR1 SQVTM, CDR2 ANQGSEA. Trimming pared 0 bases from V and 4 bases from J, leaving 6 bases between. CDR3 length: 12 amino acids. Here the CDR3 DNA reads TGCAGCGTTGAAGACAGAGGCTATGGCTACACCTTC. Protein product: CSVEDRGYGYTF. The full variable domain, in which reference TRBV29-1 and TRBJ1-2 provide the parts outside the CDR3, is SAVISQKPSRDICQRGTSLTIQCQVDSQVTMMFWYRQQPGQSLTLIATANQGSEATYESGFVIDKFPISRPNLTFSTLTVSNMSPEDSSIYLCSVEDRGYGYTFGSGTRLTVV.

CDR3 loop: CASSFDRYDNEQFF. As DNA, the CDR3 is TGTGCCAGCAGTTTTGACAGATACGACAATGAGCAGTTCTTC. The chain employs TRBV6-1 and TRBJ2-1; TRBD1 might be the D (5 bases). V dropped 5 bases and J dropped 5 bases, with 13 bases sitting between them. This CDR3 is built from 14 residues. The germline CDR1 and CDR2 sequences are MNHNS and SASEGT.

This chain uses TRBV5-6 with TRBJ2-3, with 8 positions matching TRBD1. This CDR3 region has 15 residues. The germline CDR1 and CDR2 sequences are SGHDT and YYEEEE. The V gene end was trimmed by 3 bases and the J gene end by 4 bases; junction bases not matched to a gene: 7. CDR3 coding DNA: TGTGCCAGCAGCTCACTCGGACAGGGCCCAGATACGCAGTATTTT. Residues: CASSSLGQGPDTQYF.

The chain employs TRBV2 and TRBJ2-3, with a possible D match to TRBD1 (7 bases). V lost 7 bases and J lost 0, with 11 bases in between. The CDR3 runs to 14 residues. Per germline, CDR1 SNHLY and CDR2 FYNNEI. Here the CDR3 DNA reads TGTGCCAGCACAGCAGGGGGGAGCACAGATACGCAGTATTTT. Amino acid sequence: CASTAGGSTDTQYF.